This T cell receptor (beta chain) was identified in a study of blood T cells in healthy people across ages. The use of a sample-barcoded 5' primer and a J-beta primer mix characterized a second PCR of roughly 6 to 11 cycles. Each CDR3 protein gets one entry after TCRdb re-called the 5' RACE reads with MiXCR. The data show about a million distinct CDR3 sequences, 35% to 40% seen once. The CDR3 sequence is 13 residues long. V was trimmed by 3 bases and J by 1 base, leaving 6 bases between them. Germline CDR1 is SNHLY and CDR2 is FYNNEI. The specimen sequenced was blood. The TCR sequence derives from a man aged 18 to 35 in good health. The V and J genes are TRBV2 and TRBJ2-5, with unresolved D. This CDR3 is CASSENSQETQYF. In nucleotides, the CDR3 is TGTGCCAGCAGTGAGAACTCCCAAGAGACCCAGTACTTC.